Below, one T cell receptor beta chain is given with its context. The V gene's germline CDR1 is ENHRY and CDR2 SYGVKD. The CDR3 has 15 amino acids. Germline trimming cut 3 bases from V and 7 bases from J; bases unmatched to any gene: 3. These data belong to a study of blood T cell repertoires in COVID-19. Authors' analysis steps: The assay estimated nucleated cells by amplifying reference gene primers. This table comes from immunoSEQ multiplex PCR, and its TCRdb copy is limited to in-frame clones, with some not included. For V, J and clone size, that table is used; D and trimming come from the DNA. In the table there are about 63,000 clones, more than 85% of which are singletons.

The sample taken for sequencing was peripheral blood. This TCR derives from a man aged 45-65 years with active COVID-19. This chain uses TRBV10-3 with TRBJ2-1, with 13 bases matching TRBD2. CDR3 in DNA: TGTGCCATCAGTGATTCACTAGCGGGGGGGAATGAGCAGTTCTTC. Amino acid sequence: CAISDSLAGGNEQFF.